These 18 T cell receptor beta chains share one sample of origin, sequenced in a study of T-cell reconstitution after alpha-beta-depleted transplantation in children. Preparation of the TCRbeta library was carried out with unique molecular identifiers. MiXCR, applied by TCRdb to the PCR reads, yields one record per CDR3 protein. Of around 680,000 distinct CDR3 sequences listed, approximately 17% are singletons. Sequences were derived from PBMCs from the stem cell graft donor, sampled from the stem cell graft. Receptors were obtained from a human donor who donated a stem cell graft to a child with acute myeloid leukemia.

This clonotype was counted ten times or more. The chain uses TRBV7-2 and TRBJ2-4, with 11 positions matching TRBD2. Germline V gives CDR1 SGHTA, CDR2 FQGNSA. The J segment lost 6 bases and the V segment lost 5 bases, leaving 6 bases of the junction unmatched. The CDR3 is 15 residues long. The CDR3 sequence is CASSHSGGARNIQYF. CDR3 sequence (DNA): TGTGCCAGCAGCCATAGCGGGGGGGCTCGAAACATTCAGTACTTC.

This clonotype was counted many times. The chain employs TRBV20-1 and TRBJ1-4; TRBD1 is a possible D gene (5 bases). Trimming pared 1 base from V and 7 bases from J, leaving 10 bases between. Germline V CDR1 and CDR2: DFQATT, SNEGSKA (reference sequence). CDR3 size: 13 residues. The CDR3 DNA follows: TGCAGTGCTAGAGTGAGGGGAAGTGAAAAACTGTTTTTT. As protein: CSARVRGSEKLFF.

This rearrangement joins TRBV27 to TRBJ2-7; TRBD1 matches 7 bases. From germline, CDR1 is MNHEY and CDR2 SMNVEV (reference sequence). The CDR3 consists of 13 residues. With 5 bases clipped from V and 7 bases from J, the junction kept 8 bases outside the gene matches. The CDR3 DNA reads TGTGCCAGCAGTGCTCGGACAGGTTTAGAGCAGTACTTC. Translating it yields CASSARTGLEQYF.

This clonotype was seen repeatedly, ten times or more. The rearrangement links TRBV6-5 to TRBJ2-3, with 7 bases aligning to TRBD1. This CDR3 comprises 14 residues. Germline loops: CDR1 MNHEY, CDR2 SVGAGI. Germline trimming cut 4 bases from V and 1 base from J; bases unmatched to any gene: 2. CDR3 sequence (DNA): TGTGCCAGCAGTTTCGACAGGGGCACAGATACGCAGTATTTT. Translation gives CASSFDRGTDTQYF.

Ten or more counts support this clonotype. The chain combines TRBV10-3 with TRBJ2-7; D tentatively reads TRBD1 or TRBD2 (5 bases each). Germline V gene sequence: CDR1 ENHRY, CDR2 SYGVKD. Trimming cost V 6 bases and J 2 bases, with 11 bases left between them. This CDR3 spans 13 amino acids. The CDR3 coding sequence is TGTGCCATCAGCAGGGACGATACCTACGAGCAGTACGTC. Protein: CAISRDDTYEQYV.

Ten or more counts support this clonotype. The V and J genes are TRBV20-1 and TRBJ1-4, with 7 bases lining up with TRBD1. The CDR3 covers 15 residues. Trimming at V came to 6 bases and at J to 5 bases, leaving 12 bases not matched to a gene. The germline gives CDR1 DFQATT, CDR2 SNEGSKA (reference sequence). CDR3 DNA sequence: TGCAGTGCCTTCGTTCTACAGGGGTGGAATGAAAAACTGTTTTTT. Translating gives CSAFVLQGWNEKLFF.

This clonotype was found a few times. CDR3 bases: TGTGCCAGCAGTACCTTGCCCGCAGGGGGTGGCTACACCTTC. Translating it yields CASSTLPAGGGYTF. The chain employs TRBV28 and TRBJ1-2, with 7 bases aligning to TRBD1. CDR1 is MDHEN and CDR2 is SYDVKM in the germline V gene. This CDR3 is built from 14 residues. V gave up 5 bases and J gave up 7 bases; unmatched junction bases: 10.

This clonotype occurred a few times. The chain combines TRBV7-8 with TRBJ1-5; 12 nucleotides agree with TRBD1. J was trimmed by 1 base and V by 4 bases; bases with no gene match: 8. The V gene's germline CDR1 is SGHVS and CDR2 FQNEAQ. CDR3 length: 18 amino acids. Written as DNA, the CDR3 is TGTGCCAGCAGCTATTCCGGGACAGGGGGCGAAAGCAATCAGCCCCAGCATTTT. It encodes CASSYSGTGGESNQPQHF.

The J gene is TRBJ2-2, the V gene TRBV12-3 or TRBV12-4; tentatively, D is TRBD2 (5 bases). CDR3 length: 18 amino acids. The V end was cut by 1 base, the J end by 6 bases, with 21 bases between. CDR3: CASSLDRGQGGSAGELFF. In DNA, the CDR3 is TGTGCCAGCAGTTTAGACAGAGGCCAAGGAGGTAGCGCCGGGGAGCTGTTTTTT.

This clonotype was observed at least ten times. The rearrangement links TRBV19 to TRBJ2-7; the match to TRBD1 covers 8 bases. This CDR3 region has 15 residues. The germline V gene encodes CDR1 LNHDA and CDR2 SQIVND (reference sequence). V shed 8 bases, J shed 3 bases, and the junction held 12 bases outside the gene matches. CDR3 nucleotide sequence: TGTGCCAGTTTCAGTGTGACAGGGGCCGTCTACGAGCAGTACGTC. Translation: CASFSVTGAVYEQYV.

At least ten counts were recorded for this clonotype. The J gene is TRBJ2-7, the V gene TRBV7-2; no definite D call. The V gene lost 6 bases and the J gene lost 1 base, with 13 bases spanning the gap. CDR1 and CDR2 from the germline V gene are SGHTA and FQGNSA. The CDR3 consists of 14 residues. The CDR3 DNA reads TGTGCCAGCAGTTGGGGTAGTGGATCCTACGAGCAGTACGTC. Amino acid sequence: CASSWGSGSYEQYV.

This clonotype was detected only a few times. The gene calls are TRBV4-3 and TRBJ2-7; 9 nucleotides align to TRBD1. The CDR3 loop spans 17 amino acids. After removal of 1 base from V and 0 bases from J, the junction contained 7 bases not matched to a gene. The V gene's germline CDR1 is LGHNA and CDR2 YSLEER. CDR3 coding DNA: TGCGCCAGCAGCCAAGGGACCGCGACAGGGGGCTCCTACGAGCAGTACTTC. Residues: CASSQGTATGGSYEQYF.

The chain links TRBV21-1 to TRBJ2-7; the table's D call of TRBD1 was not tested on the DNA. TRBV21-1 is marked as a pseudogene. The CDR3 loop spans 13 amino acids. The CDR3 nucleotides are TGTGCCAGCAGCATCGACAGGGAGCGCGAGCAGTACGTC. It yields the protein CASSIDREREQYV.

This clonotype was counted a few times. The J gene is TRBJ2-7, the V gene TRBV6-1; possibly TRBD1 for D (6 bases). Trimming took 7 bases from V and 0 from J, leaving 13 bases between them. CDR1 and CDR2 from the germline V gene are MNHNS and SASEGT. CDR3 size: 14 residues. This chain's CDR3 is CASIGRQASYEQYF. The CDR3 DNA follows: TGTGCCAGCATAGGCAGACAGGCCTCCTACGAGCAGTACTTC.

This clonotype was detected many times. CDR3 nucleotides: TGCAGTGCTAGAGATGGGGGACAGGAGGCCGGGGAGCTGTTTTTT. This translates into CSARDGGQEAGELFF. This chain links TRBV20-1 with TRBJ2-2, with 8 bases identical to TRBD1. Germline V gives CDR1 DFQATT, CDR2 SNEGSKA (reference sequence). CDR3 length equals 15 residues. V shed 0 bases and J 6 bases; nucleotides not matched to a gene: 6.

This clonotype has at least ten counts. This rearrangement joins TRBV20-1 to TRBJ1-2; D gene unclear. CDR3 length: 13 residues. Trimming pared 6 bases from V and 2 bases from J, leaving 13 bases between. Germline values: CDR1 DFQATT, CDR2 SNEGSKA (reference sequence). In DNA, the CDR3 is TGCAGTGCCCGTACTGCTACCAACTATGGCTACACCTTC. This sequence encodes CSARTATNYGYTF.

The chain recombines TRBV7-9 with TRBJ1-3; 7 bases agree with TRBD1. The CDR3 is 15 amino acids. The J segment lost 7 bases and the V segment lost 7 bases, leaving 13 bases of the junction unmatched. Germline loops: CDR1 SEHNR, CDR2 FQNEAQ (reference sequence). This CDR3 is CASNIGQADANTIYF. CDR3 DNA: TGTGCCAGCAATATTGGACAGGCAGACGCGAACACCATATATTTT.

With regard to this clonotype: One base away lies a much larger clone, so this may be a sequencing read error. The CDR3 is CASSAGARSYNEQFF. CDR3 DNA sequence: TGTGCCAGCAGCGCAGGGGCCAGGTCCTACAATGAGCAGTTCTTC. The genes are TRBV9 and TRBJ2-1; the D gene is possibly TRBD1 (6 bases). The CDR3 loop spans 15 amino acids. Trimming shortened V by 3 bases and J by 1 base, and 11 bases separated the two germline ends. Germline loops: CDR1 SGDLS, CDR2 YYNGEE.